The sequence of this T cell receptor beta chain was determined in a study of T cell clonality in common variable immunodeficiency. Study results and limitations: Fewer deletions and N-nucleotide insertions were reportedly seen in common variable immunodeficiency TCR beta sequences.

V shed 3 bases and J shed 4 bases, with 9 bases lying between them. Germline values: CDR1 MRHNA, CDR2 SNTAGT. The CDR3 totals 13 residues. Here immunoSEQ multiplex PCR was the method, and the copy in TCRdb shows in-frame clones only, minus some. The sample gives about 43,000 clones, none seen only once, and the top ten clones hold approximately 2%. This clone was observed at least ten times. Its antigen is not known. The read stops 3 residues short of the end of the CDR3; the missing end is completed from the germline J gene. The chain has TRBV6-4 and TRBJ2-5; D is unclear. The receptor was derived from a person aged 18 to 70 in good health. The sequenced material came from peripheral blood mononuclear cells. The sequenced part of the CDR3 DNA is TGTGCCAGCAGTGAGTCCCACGGAGAGACC. As protein: CASSESHGET. The complete CDR3 reads CASSESHGETQYF.